This entry describes one T cell receptor beta chain. The protocol was immunoSEQ multiplex PCR, while the TCRdb copy is restricted to in-frame clones and leaves out a portion. The table records fewer than 350,000 clones, about 91% of them present only once. This entry comes from a study of blood T cell repertoires in COVID-19. Study details: The United States, Italy and Spain supplied acute and convalescent COVID-19 samples. Nucleic acid was either cDNA or gDNA, and it came from T cells, B-cell-depleted T cells, or PBMCs.

Germline V gene sequence: CDR1 SGHDT, CDR2 YYEEEE. The J segment lost 8 bases and the V segment lost 2 bases, leaving 8 bases of the junction unmatched. The CDR3 covers 14 residues. Seattle researchers signed up patients amid active infection and tracked them longitudinally. Sequenced: peripheral blood. The receptor's source is a woman in her thirties with COVID-19, enrolled during active disease. The genes are TRBV5-6 and TRBJ1-2, with 8 bases fitting TRBD1. CDR3 loop: CASSFPGQAPGYTF. The CDR3 nucleotides read TGTGCCAGCAGCTTTCCGGGACAGGCTCCCGGCTACACCTTC.